The 32 T cell receptor beta chains given below trace back to one sample, sequenced in a study of blood T cell repertoires in COVID-19. Sequencing used immunoSEQ multiplex PCR; TCRdb keeps in-frame clones, though not all of them. The data hold about 58,000 clones, with roughly four fifths observed a single time. The material sequenced was peripheral blood. The receptors shown here come from a man older than 75 with COVID-19, enrolled during active disease.

V is TRBV11-2 and J is TRBJ1-6; D may be TRBD1 (5 bases). V was pared by 2 bases and J by 14 bases, with 19 bases between. The CDR3 sequence is 15 residues long. The germline gives CDR1 SGHAT, CDR2 FQNNGV. For the CDR3, the DNA is TGTGCCAGCAGCTTATCTGGGGCGGATTTAGGGTCCCTCCACTTT. This translates into CASSLSGADLGSLHF.

The chain combines TRBV6-7 with TRBJ1-2; D is perhaps TRBD1 (6 bases). TRBV6-7 is given ORF status, its function remaining uncertain. The CDR3 runs to 14 residues. V was trimmed by 2 bases and J by 6 bases, leaving 13 bases between them. DNA for the CDR3: TGTGCCAGCAGTTACAAGGACAGCGGTCATGGCTACACCTTC. Translating gives CASSYKDSGHGYTF.

This chain links TRBV5-1 with TRBJ1-1; D gene unclear. CDR1 and CDR2 from the germline V gene are SGHRS and YFSETQ. Between the trimmed V and J ends, which lost 4 bases and 0 bases, there was a span of 10 bases. The CDR3 sequence is 14 residues long. In nucleotides, the CDR3 is TGCGCCAGCAGCCAGACCGGGATGAACACTGAAGCTTTCTTT. This sequence encodes CASSQTGMNTEAFF.

The J gene is TRBJ2-3, the V gene TRBV5-5, with D possibly matching TRBD1 (5 bases). The V gene's germline CDR1 is SGHKS and CDR2 YYEKEE (reference sequence). V shed 6 bases and J shed 8 bases, with 13 bases lying between them. This CDR3 comprises 12 residues. The DNA for the CDR3 is TGTGCCAGCATGCAAGGCAGGGTTACGCAGTATTTT. Translated, it gives CASMQGRVTQYF.

This rearrangement joins TRBV4-3 to TRBJ2-3; D may be TRBD2 (6 bases). The CDR3 contains 16 residues. Looked up from germline, CDR1 is LGHNA and CDR2 is YSLEER. Trimming shortened V by 4 bases and J by 0 bases, and 14 bases separated the two germline ends. CDR3 amino acids: CASSLGAGLSTDTQYF. The CDR3 coding sequence is TGCGCCAGCAGCCTCGGGGCGGGACTGAGCACAGATACGCAGTATTTT.

The J gene is TRBJ2-7, the V gene TRBV21-1; the D segment call TRBD2 is taken from the table without a DNA check. TRBV21-1 is listed as a pseudogene. This CDR3 has 17 residues. Here the CDR3 DNA reads TGTGCCAGCAGCAAAGGGAATACTAGCGGGGCCACCTACGAGCAGTACGTC. Translation gives CASSKGNTSGATYEQYV.

J is TRBJ2-1 and V is TRBV5-1; 11 positions agree with TRBD2. Germline V lookup: CDR1 SGHRS, CDR2 YFSETQ. V dropped 0 bases and J dropped 10; count of bases not matched to a gene: 6. The CDR3 sequence is 15 residues long. The CDR3 spells CASSLELAGVGEQFF. The DNA of the CDR3 is TGCGCCAGCAGCTTGGAACTAGCGGGAGTAGGAGAGCAGTTCTTC.

The chain links TRBV5-6 to TRBJ1-5, with D perhaps matching TRBD1 (5 bases). The germline CDR1 and CDR2 sequences are SGHDT and YYEEEE. With 0 bases removed from V and 10 bases from J, the gap between germline ends came to 8 bases. The CDR3 totals 12 residues. The CDR3 DNA reads TGTGCCAGCAGCTTGGGAACAGGACCCCAGCATTTT. As protein: CASSLGTGPQHF.

The genes are TRBV19 and TRBJ1-2; TRBD1 agrees at 7 bases. The CDR3 totals 16 residues. Germline V CDR1 and CDR2: LNHDA, SQIVND (reference sequence). The ends lost 7 bases at V and 1 base at J; junction bases unmatched: 12. The CDR3 DNA follows: TGTGCCAGTATGGGGTATGGGACAGCGCTTAACTATGGCTACACCTTC. It specifies CASMGYGTALNYGYTF. The variable domain in full, completed from reference TRBV19 and TRBJ1-2, reads DGGITQSPKYLFRKEGQNVTLSCEQNLNHDAMYWYRQDPGQGLRLIYYSQIVNDFQKGDIAEGYSVSREKKESFPLTVTSAQKNPTAFYLCASMGYGTALNYGYTFGSGTRLTVV.

The chain links TRBV6-1 to TRBJ1-2; D might be TRBD1 (5 bases). This CDR3 contains 14 residues. V was clipped by 1 base and J by 4 bases, with 10 bases between them. The germline CDR1 and CDR2 sequences are MNHNS and SASEGT. Here the CDR3 reads CASSEGRGAYGYTF. Here the CDR3 DNA reads TGTGCCAGCAGTGAAGGGAGGGGCGCCTATGGCTACACCTTC.

This chain joins TRBV27 and TRBJ1-2; 9 positions agree with TRBD1. V was pared by 6 bases and J by 8 bases, with 7 bases of the junction left unmatched. The CDR3 extends over 13 amino acids. Germline CDR1 and CDR2: MNHEY and SMNVEV (reference sequence). The CDR3 sequence is CASRTTGGEGYTF. CDR3 DNA: TGTGCCAGCAGAACCACAGGGGGCGAGGGCTACACCTTC.

This clone was picked up one time. DNA of the CDR3: TGCAGCGTTATAGGGGGCCCATACAATGAGCAGTTCTTC. Amino acid sequence: CSVIGGPYNEQFF. This chain joins TRBV29-1 and TRBJ2-1, with TRBD1 matching over 7 bases. The CDR3 covers 13 residues. CDR1 is SQVTM and CDR2 is ANQGSEA in the germline V gene. The junction had 5 bases not matched to a gene; V was cut back by 5 bases and J by 4 bases.

This chain uses TRBV27 with TRBJ1-1; D gene unclear. The CDR3 contains 13 residues. V lost 4 bases and J 1 base, leaving 7 bases between the germline ends. The germline CDR1 and CDR2 sequences are MNHEY and SMNVEV (reference sequence). CDR3 loop: CASSSQSNTEAFF. In nucleotides, the CDR3 is TGTGCCAGCAGTTCACAATCGAACACTGAAGCTTTCTTT.

The count of this clone is one. This rearrangement joins TRBV3-1 (or the pseudogene TRBV3-2) to TRBJ2-3, with 7 bases identical to TRBD2. Germline CDR1 is LGHDT and CDR2 is YNNKEL (reference sequence). J was trimmed by 4 bases and V by 4 bases; bases with no gene match: 8. The CDR3 consists of 15 residues. CDR3 sequence (DNA): TGTGCCAGCAGCCCCTGGGGAGGGACGCCAGATACGCAGTATTTT. This encodes CASSPWGGTPDTQYF.

The V gene is TRBV9, the J gene TRBJ1-1; D unclear. The CDR3 sequence is 12 residues long. V was cut by 0 bases and J by 6 bases, with 6 bases left in between. CDR1 and CDR2 from the germline V gene are SGDLS and YYNGEE. This CDR3 is CASSVAGSEAFF. DNA of the CDR3: TGTGCCAGCAGCGTAGCGGGTTCTGAAGCTTTCTTT.

The chain links TRBV9 to TRBJ1-6; TRBD1 is a possible D gene (5 bases). Germline CDR1 reads SGDLS; CDR2 reads YYNGEE. The CDR3 covers 15 residues. V was pared by 0 bases and J by 9 bases, with 13 bases between. CDR3 loop: CASSVDDRTPSPLHF. In nucleotides, the CDR3 is TGTGCCAGCAGCGTAGACGACAGAACACCTTCACCCCTCCACTTT.

This chain uses TRBV2 with TRBJ2-3, with D tentatively TRBD1 (5 bases). The germline gives CDR1 SNHLY, CDR2 FYNNEI. Between the trimmed V and J ends, which lost 5 bases and 3 bases, there was a span of 15 bases. The CDR3 covers 15 residues. In DNA, the CDR3 is TGTGCCAGCAGTCCGCGACAGTTTGGGACAGATACGCAGTATTTT. Its protein product is CASSPRQFGTDTQYF.

The chain couples TRBV20-1 to TRBJ1-2, with 7 bases identical to TRBD1. Germline values: CDR1 DFQATT, CDR2 SNEGSKA (reference sequence). The CDR3 length is 11 residues. With V trimmed by 6 bases and J by 4 bases, 2 bases remained unmatched. This CDR3 is CSARDSYGYTF. The CDR3 DNA follows: TGCAGTGCCCGGGACAGCTATGGCTACACCTTC.

The V and J genes are TRBV2 and TRBJ2-1; D possibly corresponds to TRBD2 (6 bases). The CDR3 totals 12 residues. CDR1 is SNHLY and CDR2 is FYNNEI in the germline V gene. Trimming took off 4 bases at V and 13 bases at J, with 14 bases between the two ends. CDR3 DNA: TGTGCCAGCAGTGGGGGGAGGACAAGCCAGTTCTTC. Its protein product is CASSGGRTSQFF.

The gene calls are TRBV7-9 and TRBJ1-4; maybe TRBD1 (5 bases). CDR1 is SEHNR and CDR2 is FQNEAQ in the germline V gene (reference sequence). With 5 bases removed from V and 6 bases from J, the gap between germline ends came to 16 bases. The CDR3 covers 15 residues. The CDR3 loop is CASSTGRGEDEKLFF. The CDR3 coding sequence is TGTGCCAGCAGCACCGGGCGGGGGGAGGATGAAAAACTGTTTTTT.

This chain links TRBV19 with TRBJ1-1; the D is unclear. The CDR3 consists of 11 residues. Trimming took 10 bases from V and 8 from J, leaving 14 bases between them. Germline V gene sequence: CDR1 LNHDA, CDR2 SQIVND (reference sequence). In DNA, the CDR3 is TGTGCCACTGACGGGGTTTCGGAAGCTTTCTTT. Its translation is CATDGVSEAFF.

This rearrangement joins TRBV19 to TRBJ2-1, with 7 bases fitting TRBD1. The V segment lost 5 bases and the J segment 7 bases; nucleotides outside the gene matches: 11. Germline CDR1 reads LNHDA; CDR2 reads SQIVND (reference sequence). The CDR3 runs to 15 residues. DNA for the CDR3: TGTGCCAGTAGTGGGTGGACAGGCGGAGAGAATGAGCAGTTCTTC. Translating gives CASSGWTGGENEQFF.

The rearrangement joins TRBV5-4 to TRBJ2-5; unclear D gene. The CDR3 covers 14 residues. V was pared by 4 bases and J by 5 bases, with 15 bases between. Germline V gene data show CDR1 as SGHNT and CDR2 as YYREEE (reference sequence). This chain's CDR3 is CASSPNTEVETQYF. The CDR3 coding sequence is TGTGCCAGCAGCCCAAACACCGAGGTGGAGACCCAGTACTTC.

This clone appeared a single time. This sequence joins TRBV11-2 and TRBJ1-1, with D possibly being TRBD1 (5 bases). The V gene lost 2 bases and the J gene lost 3 bases, with 10 bases spanning the gap. Germline CDR1 SGHAT, CDR2 FQNNGV. The CDR3 consists of 14 residues. The CDR3 bases are TGTGCCAGCAGCTTAAGGGGAGGGGACACTGAAGCTTTCTTT. Amino acids: CASSLRGGDTEAFF. The whole variable domain, remainder taken from reference TRBV11-2 and TRBJ1-1, is EAGVAQSPRYKIIEKRQSVAFWCNPISGHATLYWYQQILGQGPKLLIQFQNNGVVDDSQLPKDRFSAERLKGVDSTLKIQPAKLEDSAVYLCASSLRGGDTEAFFGQGTRLTVV.

V is TRBV3-1 (or the pseudogene TRBV3-2) and J is TRBJ2-1; D remains ambiguous. This CDR3 comprises 18 residues. Germline V gives CDR1 LGHDT, CDR2 YNNKEL (reference sequence). Trimming removed 0 bases at V and 3 bases at J, with 18 bases between. The CDR3 DNA reads as TGTGCCAGCAGCCAAGATCCAACTGGTGGCGGAAACTACAATGAGCAGTTCTTC. This codes for CASSQDPTGGGNYNEQFF.

The gene calls are TRBV27 and TRBJ1-1; 8 nucleotides line up with TRBD1. The CDR3 extends over 12 amino acids. Germline trimming cut 5 bases from V and 8 bases from J; bases unmatched to any gene: 4. CDR1 and CDR2 (germline): MNHEY, SMNVEV (reference sequence). This chain's CDR3 is CASSKRDREAFF. The CDR3 DNA reads TGTGCCAGCAGTAAAAGGGACAGGGAAGCTTTCTTT.

V gene TRBV9 combines with J gene TRBJ1-2, with 7 bases lining up with TRBD1. CDR1 and CDR2 from the germline V gene are SGDLS and YYNGEE. V trimming: 3 bases; J trimming: 6 bases; junction bases outside the gene matches: 11. The CDR3 length is 15 residues. Written as DNA, the CDR3 is TGTGCCAGCAGCGCCCGGACAGGAGGTATCGATGGCTACACCTTC. It is translated as CASSARTGGIDGYTF.

The chain combines TRBV18 with TRBJ2-5; 7 bases are shared with TRBD1. This CDR3 is built from 14 residues. The germline gives CDR1 KGHSH, CDR2 LQKENI. V dropped 2 bases and J dropped 4; count of bases not matched to a gene: 4. The chain's CDR3 is CASSPSAGGETQYF. CDR3 bases: TGTGCCAGCTCACCATCCGCAGGGGGAGAGACCCAGTACTTC.

This chain connects TRBV18 to TRBJ2-7, with TRBD2 identical over 7 bases. V shed 6 bases and J 0 bases; nucleotides not matched to a gene: 8. The CDR3 is 15 amino acids. Germline V gives CDR1 KGHSH, CDR2 LQKENI. The CDR3 region has the DNA TGTGCCAGCTCCGCGGGGGTAGGCTTCTCCTACGAGCAGTACGTC. Translating it yields CASSAGVGFSYEQYV.

This clone was seen a few times. This sequence joins TRBV30 and TRBJ2-3; TRBD2 matches 16 bases. V trimming: 5 bases; J trimming: 4 bases; junction bases outside the gene matches: 18. The CDR3 runs 20 residues. Germline-derived CDR1 and CDR2 are GTSNPN and SVGIG (reference sequence). The CDR3: CAWGGFPGLAGGLSSDTQYF. The CDR3 DNA sequence: TGTGCCTGGGGAGGTTTCCCGGGACTAGCGGGGGGGCTTTCGTCAGATACGCAGTATTTT.

V and J are TRBV5-1 and TRBJ1-5; D is unclear. This CDR3 has 15 residues. Germline V gives CDR1 SGHRS, CDR2 YFSETQ. The V end was cut by 5 bases, the J end by 4 bases, with 16 bases between. The CDR3 loop is CASSPDGVGNQPQHF. The CDR3 coding sequence is TGCGCCAGCAGTCCGGACGGGGTAGGGAATCAGCCCCAGCATTTT.

This clone appeared a single time. Here the CDR3 DNA reads TGTGCCAGCAAAGTCTTGGCCACTGAAGCTTTCTTT. Its translation: CASKVLATEAFF. This chain uses TRBV28 with TRBJ1-1; no definite D call. The CDR3 extends over 12 amino acids. The ends were cut back, 7 bases at V and 4 bases at J, with 10 bases in the middle. The V gene's germline CDR1 is MDHEN and CDR2 SYDVKM.